These 22 T cell receptor beta chains share one sample of origin, sequenced in a study of cytomegalovirus exposure and HLA in healthy donors. The PCR ran on 60 Vbeta and 13 Jbeta primers. Assay: immunoSEQ multiplex PCR; the TCRdb copy retains only in-frame clones and omits some. The data hold roughly 290,000 clones, with 70% to 90% observed a single time. The sequencing sample was made of PBMCs. These TCRs come from a young woman in good health and CMV-seronegative.

This clone was recorded only once. This rearrangement joins TRBV10-3 to TRBJ1-1; unclear D gene. Trimming stripped 4 bases from V and 3 bases from J, with 15 bases between. The germline V gene has CDR1 ENHRY and CDR2 SYGVKD. This CDR3 region has 15 residues. The CDR3 spells CAISVAGPTHTEAFF. Written as DNA, the CDR3 is TGTGCCATCAGTGTTGCAGGCCCTACTCACACTGAAGCTTTCTTT.

This chain links TRBV7-9 with TRBJ1-2, with a weak D call TRBD1 (6 bases). The CDR3 covers 15 residues. The germline CDR1 and CDR2 sequences are SEHNR and FQNEAQ (reference sequence). Trimming removed 3 bases from V and 5 bases from J, with 16 bases in between. The CDR3 sequence: CASSFFGTGTYGYTF. Written as DNA, the CDR3 is TGTGCCAGCAGCTTTTTCGGAACCGGGACATATGGCTACACCTTC.

This clone is a singleton in its sample. The V gene is TRBV7-3, the J gene TRBJ2-2, with D maybe TRBD1 (6 bases). From germline, CDR1 is SGHTA and CDR2 FQGTGA. This CDR3 spans 15 amino acids. Trimming pared 5 bases from V and 2 bases from J, leaving 12 bases between. CDR3 residues: CASSRTVVNTGELFF. The CDR3 DNA reads as TGTGCCAGCAGCCGGACAGTAGTCAACACCGGGGAGCTGTTTTTT.

The chain is built from TRBV27 and TRBJ2-7; the D is unclear. The V gene lost 5 bases and the J gene lost 3 bases, with 11 bases spanning the gap. The CDR3 spans 13 residues. Germline V CDR1 and CDR2: MNHEY, SMNVEV (reference sequence). The CDR3: CASSPRLYYEQYF. The CDR3 bases are TGTGCCAGCAGTCCCAGATTATACTACGAGCAGTACTTC.

DNA for the CDR3: TGTGCCAGCAGCTTAGATCGCTCCTACGAGCAGTACTTC. Encoded protein: CASSLDRSYEQYF. The chain recombines TRBV11-2 with TRBJ2-7; D unresolved. Between the trimmed V and J ends, which lost 0 bases and 0 bases, there was a span of 3 bases. The length of the CDR3 is 13 residues. Germline V gives CDR1 SGHAT, CDR2 FQNNGV.

In the case of this clone: Other nucleotide sequences in the sample specify the same CDR3. The CDR3 loop reads CASSRGTDTQYF. The CDR3 region has the DNA TGTGCCAGCAGCCGGGGGACAGATACGCAGTATTTT. The chain uses TRBV6-5 and TRBJ2-3, with D possibly matching TRBD2 (6 bases). This CDR3 contains 12 residues. The V gene lost 6 bases and the J gene lost 3 bases, with 7 bases spanning the gap. Germline V gives CDR1 MNHEY, CDR2 SVGAGI.

The rearrangement links TRBV25-1 to TRBJ1-1; TRBD1 aligns across 8 bases. Germline CDR1 MGHDK, CDR2 SYGVNS. The ends lost 1 base at V and 4 bases at J; junction bases unmatched: 11. The CDR3 is made up of 17 amino acids. CDR3 loop: CASSEWQMTGDATEAFF. Here the CDR3 DNA reads TGTGCCAGCAGTGAATGGCAGATGACAGGGGATGCCACTGAAGCTTTCTTT.

The V call is TRBV27, the J call TRBJ2-1, with 11 positions matching TRBD2. Trimming removed 2 bases from V and 9 bases from J; junction bases left unmatched: 12. The CDR3 is made up of 17 amino acids. From germline, CDR1 is MNHEY and CDR2 SMNVEV (reference sequence). CDR3 loop: CASSLTYSGGATGEQFF. DNA of the CDR3: TGTGCCAGCAGTTTAACCTATAGCGGGGGGGCAACGGGTGAGCAGTTCTTC.

V and J are TRBV4-1 and TRBJ1-2; 7 positions match TRBD1. After removal of 2 bases from V and 4 bases from J, the junction contained 4 bases not matched to a gene. Germline V CDR1 and CDR2: MGHRA, YSYEKL. CDR3 length: 14 amino acids. The CDR3 bases are TGCGCCAGCAGCCAACCGGGACAGTCCTATGGCTACACCTTC. Encoded protein: CASSQPGQSYGYTF.

The rearrangement joins TRBV15 to TRBJ1-5, with TRBD1 matching 7 bases. The CDR3 has 14 residues. With 5 bases clipped from V and 4 bases from J, the junction kept 5 bases outside the gene matches. Per the germline V gene, CDR1 is LNHNV and CDR2 is YYDKDF (reference sequence). The DNA of the CDR3 is TGTGCCACCAGCGAACGACAGGGTAATCAGCCCCAGCATTTT. This encodes CATSERQGNQPQHF.

This clone was observed a few times. This chain uses TRBV9 with TRBJ2-7; 7 bases are a match to TRBD2. This CDR3 contains 13 residues. V gave up 0 bases and J gave up 12 bases; unmatched junction bases: 9. Germline CDR1 is SGDLS and CDR2 is YYNGEE. The CDR3 DNA reads TGTGCCAGCAGCGTAGGGGGGAGGGGTGTGTTGTACTTC. It translates to CASSVGGRGVLYF.

The chain links TRBV11-3 to TRBJ2-7, with D possibly TRBD1 on 6 matching bases. Germline V lookup: CDR1 SGHNT, CDR2 YENEEA. There are 13 residues in the CDR3. V was trimmed by 5 bases and J by 7 bases, leaving 15 bases between them. This CDR3 is CASSLQQGLEQYF. As DNA, the CDR3 is TGTGCCAGCAGCCTACAACAGGGTTTGGAGCAGTACTTC.

This chain connects TRBV30 to TRBJ2-4, with D possibly matching TRBD1 (7 bases). With 5 bases removed from V and 0 bases from J, the gap between germline ends came to 20 bases. The CDR3 has 17 amino acids. Per the germline V gene, CDR1 is GTSNPN and CDR2 is SVGIG (reference sequence). In DNA form, the CDR3 reads TGTGCCTGGGGGGGGACAGTGACGAGCCAAGCCAAAAACATTCAGTACTTC. Protein product: CAWGGTVTSQAKNIQYF.

This clone occurred once. V is TRBV6-5 and J is TRBJ2-2; 9 bases agree with TRBD2. This CDR3 spans 15 amino acids. J gave up 6 bases and V 2 bases, and 4 bases lay outside the gene matches. Germline V lookup: CDR1 MNHEY, CDR2 SVGAGI. The CDR3 sequence: CASSYILAGSGELFF. The CDR3 nucleotides read TGTGCCAGCAGTTACATCCTAGCGGGGTCCGGGGAGCTGTTTTTT.

V gene TRBV2 combines with J gene TRBJ1-6; TRBD1 matches 7 bases. V was pared by 5 bases and J by 10 bases, with 11 bases of the junction left unmatched. Germline V lookup: CDR1 SNHLY, CDR2 FYNNEI. CDR3 length: 15 amino acids. This chain's CDR3 is CASSLPVGQASPLHF. Written as DNA, the CDR3 is TGTGCCAGCAGTCTCCCCGTTGGACAGGCCTCACCCCTCCACTTT.

The rearrangement links TRBV30 to TRBJ1-1; no clear D gene. The CDR3 loop spans 12 amino acids. The ends were cut back, 2 bases at V and 10 bases at J, with 14 bases in the middle. Per germline, CDR1 GTSNPN and CDR2 SVGIG (reference sequence). Here the CDR3 reads CAWSTGRGAAFF. CDR3 DNA: TGTGCCTGGAGTACGGGCCGGGGTGCAGCTTTCTTT. Using reference TRBV30 and TRBJ1-1 for the parts outside the CDR3, the full variable domain is SQTIHQWPATLVQPVGSPLSLECTVEGTSNPNLYWYRQAAGRGLQLLFYSVGIGQISSEVPQNLSASRPQDRQFILSSKKLLLSDSGFYLCAWSTGRGAAFFGQGTRLTVV.

The chain joins TRBV7-2 to TRBJ2-3, with TRBD2 identical over 13 bases. After removal of 5 bases from V and 4 bases from J, the junction contained 6 bases not matched to a gene. The CDR3 is 16 residues long. From germline, CDR1 is SGHTA and CDR2 FQGNSA. The CDR3: CASSTTSGGAADTQYF. The CDR3 region has the DNA TGTGCCAGCAGCACTACTAGCGGGGGGGCAGCAGATACGCAGTATTTT.

The chain uses TRBV6-5 and TRBJ1-1; tentatively, D is TRBD1 (6 bases). Germline V lookup: CDR1 MNHEY, CDR2 SVGAGI. Trimming removed 8 bases at V and 4 bases at J, with 17 bases between. There are 14 residues in the CDR3. The CDR3 DNA is TGTGCCAGCGGCCAAGGACAGCACTCCACTGAAGCTTTCTTT. This sequence encodes CASGQGQHSTEAFF.

The rearrangement uses TRBV29-1 and TRBJ2-3; D is unresolved. Trimming removed 4 bases from V and 2 bases from J, with 13 bases in between. CDR3 size: 14 residues. Germline values: CDR1 SQVTM, CDR2 ANQGSEA. The CDR3 sequence is CSVGWAGSTDTQYF. The CDR3 DNA reads as TGCAGCGTTGGGTGGGCCGGCTCCACAGATACGCAGTATTTT.

The chain combines TRBV27 with TRBJ2-2; D ambiguous. V dropped 6 bases and J dropped 7 bases, with 6 bases sitting between them. The CDR3 consists of 11 residues. Germline CDR1 reads MNHEY; CDR2 reads SMNVEV (reference sequence). The CDR3 DNA sequence: TGTGCCAGCAGCCTTCGCGGGGAGCTGTTTTTT. As protein: CASSLRGELFF.

The chain uses TRBV25-1 and TRBJ1-2, with a possible D match to TRBD1 (6 bases). The length of the CDR3 is 12 residues. Deletions cut 7 bases from V and 6 bases from J, with 12 bases between. CDR1 and CDR2 (germline): MGHDK, SYGVNS. The CDR3 coding sequence is TGTGCCAGCACGACAGGTCTTCATGGCTACACCTTC. Translation: CASTTGLHGYTF.

CDR3 sequence (DNA): TGTGCCAGTAGTAGGGACAGGGTCTATGGCTACACCTTC. This sequence encodes CASSRDRVYGYTF. This chain uses TRBV19 with TRBJ1-2; TRBD1 matches at 9 bases. J gave up 4 bases and V 4 bases, and 1 base lay outside the gene matches. The CDR3 has 13 residues. CDR1 is LNHDA, CDR2 SQIVND, per germline (reference sequence).